These 30 T cell receptor beta chains were all obtained from the same sample, sequenced in a study of T cell responses to AZD1222 COVID-19 vaccine. Assay: immunoSEQ multiplex PCR; the TCRdb copy retains only in-frame clones and omits some. The sample has 120,000 to 150,000 clones, 85% to 95% seen once. Here the sequenced sample was peripheral blood, taken on day 0 of AZD1222 vaccination. The receptor source for this set is an adult in good health.

The rearrangement links TRBV18 to TRBJ2-3, with 7 bases identical to TRBD2. This CDR3 has 16 residues. Germline V CDR1 and CDR2: KGHSH, LQKENI. Germline trimming cut 2 bases from V and 1 base from J; bases unmatched to any gene: 6. The CDR3 DNA reads as TGTGCCAGCTCACCAATGCCGGGACTACGCACAGATACGCAGTATTTT. Protein: CASSPMPGLRTDTQYF.

This chain connects TRBV2 to TRBJ1-1, with no clear D. The germline V and J ends were trimmed by 3 bases and 9 bases, with 11 bases remaining between them. CDR1 SNHLY and CDR2 FYNNEI come from the germline V gene. This CDR3 is 12 amino acids long. CDR3 sequence reads: CASSDFGLKAFF. The DNA for the CDR3 is TGTGCCAGCAGTGATTTCGGCCTAAAAGCTTTCTTT.

As DNA, the CDR3 is TGTGCCAGCAGTGGCGGACTAGCGGACCAAGAGACCCAGTACTTC. It translates to CASSGGLADQETQYF. The chain is built from TRBV2 and TRBJ2-5; TRBD2 agrees at 10 bases. The CDR3 is 15 amino acids. V lost 4 bases to trimming and J lost 0 bases; unmatched junction nucleotides: 2. Germline V CDR1 and CDR2: SNHLY, FYNNEI. The full variable domain, completed using reference TRBV2 and TRBJ2-5, is EPEVTQTPSHQVTQMGQEVILRCVPISNHLYFYWYRQILGQKVEFLVSFYNNEISEKSEIFDDQFSVERPDGSNFTLKIRSTKLEDSAMYFCASSGGLADQETQYFGPGTRLLVL.

Only one count was recorded for this clone. V usage is TRBV2 and J usage is TRBJ2-7; 10 bases map to TRBD1. Germline CDR1 SNHLY, CDR2 FYNNEI. V lost 4 bases and J lost 5; bases outside the gene matches: 5. The CDR3 spans 14 residues. CDR3 in DNA: TGTGCCAGCAGTGCGGGACAGGGGTGGGACGAGCAGTACTTC. This encodes CASSAGQGWDEQYF.

The V and J genes are TRBV5-1 and TRBJ2-1; TRBD2 aligns across 8 bases. CDR3 size: 13 residues. Per the germline V gene, CDR1 is SGHRS and CDR2 is YFSETQ. J was trimmed by 4 bases and V by 5 bases; bases with no gene match: 2. The CDR3 nucleotides read TGCGCCAGCAGAGTAGCGGGGTACAATGAGCAGTTCTTC. Encoded protein: CASRVAGYNEQFF.

This chain links TRBV19 with TRBJ2-2, with 7 bases identical to TRBD1. The junction had 6 bases not matched to a gene; V was cut back by 6 bases and J by 2 bases. This CDR3 region has 15 residues. CDR1 and CDR2 from the germline V gene are LNHDA and SQIVND (reference sequence). The chain's CDR3 is CASSDRVRNTGELFF. CDR3 nucleotide sequence: TGTGCCAGTAGCGACAGGGTTAGAAACACCGGGGAGCTGTTTTTT.

The chain combines TRBV27 with TRBJ2-1, with D perhaps assigned TRBD1 or TRBD2 (5 bases each). Germline V gives CDR1 MNHEY, CDR2 SMNVEV (reference sequence). Trimming pared 6 bases from V and 7 bases from J, leaving 25 bases between. This CDR3 has 17 amino acids. CDR3 bases: TGTGCCAGCAGATTCTTCCCCGGGACCACTATCCCGAATGAGCAGTTCTTC. Its translation is CASRFFPGTTIPNEQFF.

The V and J genes are TRBV27 and TRBJ2-4; perhaps TRBD1 as D (5 bases). The CDR3 runs 22 residues. V was clipped by 4 bases and J by 0 bases, with 31 bases between them. CDR1 is MNHEY, CDR2 SMNVEV, per germline (reference sequence). CDR3 protein: CASSSQTTPTPGHQIAKNIQYF. The CDR3 DNA reads as TGTGCCAGCAGTTCCCAAACTACCCCCACCCCAGGACATCAAATAGCCAAAAACATTCAGTACTTC.

The genes are TRBV2 and TRBJ2-5, with 7 bases fitting TRBD1. V lost 5 bases, J lost 5 bases, and 5 bases stayed unmatched. The CDR3 sequence is 13 residues long. Looked up from germline, CDR1 is SNHLY and CDR2 is FYNNEI. The CDR3 spells CASSSGTEETQYF. The CDR3 DNA sequence: TGTGCCAGCAGTTCCGGGACAGAGGAGACCCAGTACTTC.

This clone was observed a few times. The rearrangement joins TRBV3-1 (or the pseudogene TRBV3-2) to TRBJ2-7; D might be TRBD2 (6 bases). Trimming left V 5 bases short and J 5 bases short, with 16 bases between. The CDR3 covers 14 residues. Germline values: CDR1 LGHDT, CDR2 YNNKEL (reference sequence). The CDR3 sequence: CASSDRERIHEQYF. CDR3 DNA: TGTGCCAGCAGCGACCGGGAGAGAATCCACGAGCAGTACTTC.

The chain combines TRBV7-8 with TRBJ2-1, with 8 nucleotides matching TRBD2. Germline V CDR1 and CDR2: SGHVS, FQNEAQ. The ends lost 5 bases at V and 3 bases at J; junction bases unmatched: 6. The CDR3 length is 15 residues. The CDR3 is CASSPQRGYYNEQFF. The CDR3 coding sequence is TGTGCCAGCAGCCCCCAGCGGGGGTACTACAATGAGCAGTTCTTC.

The rearrangement uses TRBV12-5 and TRBJ1-2; D uncertain. The CDR3 covers 11 residues. V lost 3 bases to trimming and J lost 4 bases, with 3 bases between them. The V gene's germline CDR1 is LGHNT and CDR2 FRNRAP. The CDR3: CASGFLYGYTF. The CDR3, as DNA: TGTGCTAGTGGTTTCCTCTATGGCTACACCTTC.

This sequence joins TRBV6-2 or TRBV6-3 and TRBJ1-2; D remains ambiguous. Per germline, CDR1 MNHEY and CDR2 SVGEGT. Trimming shortened V by 2 bases and J by 5 bases, and 15 bases separated the two germline ends. The CDR3 contains 15 residues. The CDR3 is CASSYHTLTGYGYTF. In DNA, the CDR3 is TGTGCCAGCAGTTACCACACCCTTACGGGATATGGCTACACCTTC.

The rearrangement uses TRBV28 and TRBJ1-2; TRBD1 agrees at 9 bases. CDR1 and CDR2 from the germline V gene are MDHEN and SYDVKM. The trim removed 8 bases at V and 5 bases at J, leaving 27 bases unmatched. The length of the CDR3 is 20 residues. CDR3 amino acids: CASGSLGTQDQQGAVYGYTF. CDR3 DNA sequence: TGTGCCAGCGGTTCCCTTGGGACACAAGATCAACAGGGGGCAGTTTATGGCTACACCTTC.

J is TRBJ2-7 and V is TRBV19; TRBD2 might be the D (6 bases). Trimming shortened V by 11 bases and J by 0 bases, and 17 bases separated the two germline ends. Germline-derived CDR1 and CDR2 are LNHDA and SQIVND (reference sequence). CDR3 length equals 14 residues. CDR3 in amino acids: CAVSPAGGSYEQYF. The CDR3 coding sequence is TGTGCCGTCTCCCCGGCCGGGGGCTCCTACGAGCAGTACTTC.

The rearrangement links TRBV19 to TRBJ1-5; possible D gene TRBD1, 5 bases. Germline assignment: CDR1 LNHDA and CDR2 SQIVND (reference sequence). The CDR3 length is 16 residues. V gave up 7 bases and J gave up 8 bases, with 24 bases separating them. DNA of the CDR3: TGTGCCAGTACCGCGTATGGGGGATTCTCTTGGGAGCCCCAGCATTTT. Protein product: CASTAYGGFSWEPQHF.

The J gene is TRBJ1-1, the V gene TRBV4-2, with D uncertain. Germline CDR1 is LGHNA and CDR2 is YNFKEQ. The CDR3 is made up of 14 amino acids. Trimming cost V 3 bases and J 2 bases, with 10 bases left between them. The CDR3 is CASSQNSVNTEAFF. CDR3 coding DNA: TGTGCCAGCAGCCAGAATTCAGTAAACACTGAAGCTTTCTTT.

The rearrangement links TRBV2 to TRBJ1-1; perhaps TRBD1 as D (6 bases). Trimming removed 2 bases at V and 0 bases at J, with 16 bases between. CDR1 and CDR2 from the germline V gene are SNHLY and FYNNEI. This CDR3 has 17 amino acids. CDR3 DNA sequence: TGTGCCAGCAGTGAACAGGGGCCCGTAGGTTTGAACACTGAAGCTTTCTTT. Protein product: CASSEQGPVGLNTEAFF.

This clone was seen a single time. The chain employs TRBV6-5 and TRBJ1-1, with TRBD1 as a possible D gene (5 bases). CDR1 is MNHEY, CDR2 SVGAGI, per germline. The CDR3 length is 15 residues. The V and J ends lost 6 bases and 0 bases respectively, with 14 bases between them. CDR3 bases: TGTGCCAGCAGGCGGGCGACAGAGCTGAACACTGAAGCTTTCTTT. Its protein product is CASRRATELNTEAFF.

There are a few counts of this clone. This chain joins TRBV7-9 and TRBJ2-5; D ambiguous. V was shortened by 5 bases and J by 2 bases, with 3 bases between the two germline ends. Germline-derived CDR1 and CDR2 are SEHNR and FQNEAQ (reference sequence). The CDR3 is 11 amino acids. In DNA, the CDR3 is TGTGCCAGCAGCATTCAAGAGACCCAGTACTTC. As protein: CASSIQETQYF.

The chain combines TRBV30 with TRBJ1-2, with D possibly TRBD1 on 5 matching bases. The CDR3 has 13 amino acids. Per the germline V gene, CDR1 is GTSNPN and CDR2 is SVGIG (reference sequence). V lost 7 bases, J lost 4 bases, and 16 bases lay in between. CDR3 loop: CASTGGFRYGYTF. The CDR3 DNA follows: TGTGCCTCAACGGGGGGTTTTCGCTATGGCTACACCTTC.

The chain carries TRBV2 and TRBJ1-5, with 7 bases that match TRBD1. The V gene's germline CDR1 is SNHLY and CDR2 FYNNEI. V shed 3 bases and J 7 bases; nucleotides not matched to a gene: 6. The CDR3 consists of 14 residues. The CDR3: CASSDGRGRQPQHF. As DNA, the CDR3 is TGTGCCAGCAGTGATGGGAGGGGGCGACAGCCCCAGCATTTT.

The chain is built from TRBV7-8 and TRBJ1-5; D ambiguous. The length of the CDR3 is 14 residues. Germline CDR1 reads SGHVS; CDR2 reads FQNEAQ. V was trimmed by 6 bases and J by 6 bases, leaving 15 bases between them. The DNA of the CDR3 is TGTGCCAGCAGTTCACATTCAAGTCTTCAGCCCCAGCATTTT. It codes for CASSSHSSLQPQHF.

The genes are TRBV28 and TRBJ2-5, with D perhaps matching TRBD2 (6 bases). Germline CDR1 MDHEN, CDR2 SYDVKM. This CDR3 is built from 15 residues. The germline V and J ends were trimmed by 6 bases and 0 bases, with 14 bases remaining between them. Here the CDR3 DNA reads TGTGCCAGCAGCCAAGGGACTTCGTACCAAGAGACCCAGTACTTC. It encodes CASSQGTSYQETQYF.

The rearrangement links TRBV5-6 to TRBJ2-2; TRBD2 might be the D (5 bases). The CDR3 extends over 14 amino acids. V was pared by 4 bases and J by 11 bases, with 18 bases between. The germline V gene has CDR1 SGHDT and CDR2 YYEEEE. The CDR3 sequence is CASSPGTWPRELFF. CDR3 DNA sequence: TGTGCCAGCAGCCCGGGAACCTGGCCGAGAGAGCTGTTTTTT.

This clone occurred once. V usage is TRBV6-5 and J usage is TRBJ1-2; the D is unclear. The CDR3 is 13 amino acids. Trimming cost V 0 bases and J 2 bases, with 4 bases left between them. CDR1 and CDR2 (germline): MNHEY, SVGAGI. CDR3 loop: CASSYSGNYGYTF. The CDR3 DNA is TGTGCCAGCAGTTACTCGGGGAACTATGGCTACACCTTC.

The chain employs TRBV28 and TRBJ1-2; perhaps TRBD1 as D (5 bases). The CDR3 covers 12 residues. In germline, CDR1 is MDHEN, CDR2 SYDVKM. V dropped 3 bases and J dropped 6 bases, with 8 bases sitting between them. The CDR3 loop is CASSFKGHGYTF. CDR3 coding DNA: TGTGCCAGCAGTTTTAAGGGACATGGCTACACCTTC.

J is TRBJ2-3 and V is TRBV5-1; 11 nucleotides agree with TRBD2. Trimming took 1 base from V and 3 from J; bases not matched to a gene: 4. Germline loops: CDR1 SGHRS, CDR2 YFSETQ. This CDR3 spans 16 amino acids. The CDR3 loop is CASSLSPSGGTDTQYF. The CDR3 DNA reads TGCGCCAGCAGCTTGAGCCCTAGCGGGGGGACAGATACGCAGTATTTT.

This clone appeared once. The DNA of the CDR3 is TGTGCCAGTAGTATTGGGCGGATCTCCTACGAGCAGTACTTC. It translates to CASSIGRISYEQYF. This chain links TRBV19 with TRBJ2-7, with D hard to call. V lost 3 bases to trimming and J lost 0 bases, with 9 bases between them. Germline CDR1 LNHDA, CDR2 SQIVND (reference sequence). The CDR3 contains 14 residues.

The V call is TRBV27, the J call TRBJ2-1; 12 bases align to TRBD2. Germline V gene data show CDR1 as MNHEY and CDR2 as SMNVEV (reference sequence). The CDR3 consists of 16 residues. With V trimmed by 2 bases and J by 9 bases, 8 bases remained unmatched. The chain's CDR3 is CASSLGLAGGWSEQFF. The CDR3 region has the DNA TGTGCCAGCAGTTTAGGGCTAGCGGGGGGGTGGAGTGAGCAGTTCTTC.